This is a list of T cell receptor beta chains from one sample in a study of T cell clones after liver transplantation. The method was immunoSEQ multiplex PCR; TCRdb's version includes in-frame clones alone and lacks a portion of them. Altogether around 100,000 clones are present, 82% being singletons, with the ten largest covering 0.85% to 1%. The starting material was CD4+ T cells from blood, obtained before liver transplant. Every receptor here comes from a human donor who received a liver transplant. Each CDR3 is given with its conserved first and last residue. Each record gives: V gene, clone size, CDR3 protein. For some rows the clone size is stated as once, few or many, or as a class when expanded; others skip it.

TRBV18,-,CASSPRIGGATNEKLFF
TRBV6-1,-,CASERDSRSIQYF
TRBV30,-,CAWSVQENQPQHF
TRBV29-1,-,CSVEAPITTEAFF
TRBV5-8,-,CASSRTRYNEQFF
TRBV18,few,CASSPSGGSSGNTIYF
TRBV7-3,-,CASTELAGANEQFF
TRBV29-1,once,CSVVSRGGYNEQFF
TRBV11-2,-,CASSPGLAGTEQFF
TRBV19,few,CASTRGGSGNTIYF
TRBV18,-,CASSPTGTPREQYF
TRBV14,-,CASSQDKGQGPYEQYF
TRBV18,-,CASSLFDQTGSYNEQFF
TRBV7-9,-,CASSTSSGPQGQFF
TRBV30,-,CAVDRGGEKLFF
TRBV18,-,CASSPPGQGFEKLFF
TRBV2,-,CASRGEGLPSTEAFF
TRBV2,-,CASSDPGQGKDEQFF
TRBV28,-,CASSFRGFEKLFF
TRBV7-2,-,CASSPSTGTIYF
TRBV5-6,-,CASSLASGAPGNTIYF
TRBV5-1,-,CASSATGNYGYTF
TRBV27,-,CASSFRQGARRSDNEQFF
TRBV27,-,CASSRGFQETQYF
TRBV2,-,CASSRRHEQFF
TRBV28,-,CASSLRPVLLVGGYTF
TRBV5-1,-,CASSLGDWVDRWNTGELFF
TRBV5-5,-,CASSLRQGNMNTEAFF
TRBV11-2,few,CASSLVRGPYNEQFF
TRBV6-5,-,CASSYSGHSHAYEQYF
TRBV11-3,-,CASSEYNTGELFF
TRBV6-1,-,CASSVPRGSYGYTF
TRBV11-2,-,CASSLLQGSTEAFF
TRBV10-1,-,CASSPDRASGLTEAFF
TRBV6-5,-,CASSYGLVYEQYF
TRBV2,-,CASSEALQGATQYF
TRBV5-4,-,CASSLAGGSTDTQYF
TRBV5-4,-,CASSLALGGNSYEQYF
TRBV29-1,-,CSARGGSGNTIYF
TRBV10-2,-,CASIEGIAGLPGDTQYF
TRBV7-9,-,CASSPGSGQQNQPQHF